This entry concerns a single T cell receptor (beta chain). This clone showed up just once. The target of this receptor is not known. Base qualities are missing; no much larger clone stands one base away. Receptors were amplified or captured by the immunoSEQ multiplex PCR assay. Sourced from immuneACCESS, this table was stored by TCRdb with only in-frame sequences that have V and J called. A share of the clones is absent; for the studies checked, an unresolved V gene accounts for under half, and the remainder has no known explanation. Within this sample are around 23,000 clones, with roughly 74% of them counted one time only. Approximately 23% of the sample is in the top ten clones. The sample comes from a study of ipilimumab plus nivolumab after autologous stem cell transplantation (dated by TCRdb to the early 2020s). At the level of the whole study: The median number of doses received by trial patients was 5 for ipilimumab and 8 for nivolumab. Both primary refractory and relapsed disease were represented in the DLBCL cohort, where 18-month progression-free survival was approximately 86% and 30%, respectively. Patients with high-risk diffuse large B cell lymphoma, mature T cell lymphoma, or multiple myeloma undergoing autologous transplant were enrolled in the trial. The intent-to-treat population of the trial consisted of roughly 38 patients.

What the work shows at the level of the full study, not this receptor alone: The authors stated that profiles of the T cell receptor repertoire, regulatory T cell phenotype and gut microbiota provided a biologic rationale for studying this approach further. Combined checkpoint inhibition appeared tolerable as post-transplant consolidation, according to the authors' conclusion.

Via the germline V gene (reference sequence), CDR1 is SEHNR and CDR2 FQNEAQ. Inclusive of the bounding cysteine and phenylalanine, the CDR3 is 13 residues long. Only the CDR3 region is kept as DNA, spanning 39 bases read in frame from base 1. Trimming takes 5 bases from V and 4 bases from J, and the germline ends sit 11 bases apart. Checkpoint therapy was initiated 14 to 28 days after autologous transplant, and ipilimumab was administered at 1 mg/kg intravenously on day 1 of selected weeks. Nivolumab was administered at 3 mg/kg intravenously on day 1 of weeks 1, 4, 7, 10, and every two weeks through week 26. This was a Phase Ib clinical trial that tested ipilimumab plus nivolumab, given as combined checkpoint inhibition, for consolidation following autologous stem cell transplantation.

The sample consisted of PBMCs, taken in a trial of ipilimumab plus nivolumab as post-transplant consolidation. The source of this sequence is a male donor with diffuse large B-cell lymphoma. Recombination connected TRBV7-9 to TRBJ1-1; the D gene lacks a confident call. The nucleotides read TGTGCCAGCAGCCAACTTCTGGGCACTGAAGCTTTCTTT. Its coded protein is CASSQLLGTEAFF.